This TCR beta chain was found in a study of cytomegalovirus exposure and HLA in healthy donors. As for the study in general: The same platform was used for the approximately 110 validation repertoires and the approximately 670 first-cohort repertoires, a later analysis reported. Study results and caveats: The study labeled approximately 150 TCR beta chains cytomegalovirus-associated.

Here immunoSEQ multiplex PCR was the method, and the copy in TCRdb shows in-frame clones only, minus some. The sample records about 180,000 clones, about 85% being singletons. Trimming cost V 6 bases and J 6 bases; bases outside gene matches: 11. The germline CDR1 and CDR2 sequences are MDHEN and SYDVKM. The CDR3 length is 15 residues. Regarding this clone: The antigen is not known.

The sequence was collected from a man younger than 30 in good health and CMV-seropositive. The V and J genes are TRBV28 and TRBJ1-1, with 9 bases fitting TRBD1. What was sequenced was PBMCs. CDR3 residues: CASSLTDRGWAEAFF. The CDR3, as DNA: TGTGCCAGCAGCCTCACTGACAGGGGGTGGGCTGAAGCTTTCTTT.